This entry lists 5 T cell receptor beta chains sequenced from one sample in a study of blood T cell repertoires in COVID-19. Here immunoSEQ multiplex PCR was the method, and the copy in TCRdb shows in-frame clones only, minus some. The data show 300,000 or so clones, about 90% seen once. The sequenced sample consisted of PBMCs or T cells enriched from blood (not recorded which). These TCRs come from a woman aged 50 to 60 who had been exposed to COVID-19.

This chain joins TRBV7-6 and TRBJ2-2; 7 bases line up with TRBD1. The V gene end was trimmed by 2 bases and the J gene end by 4 bases; junction bases not matched to a gene: 7. Germline CDR1 is SGHVS and CDR2 is FNYEAQ. The CDR3 length is 16 residues. As DNA, the CDR3 is TGTGCCAGCAGCTTAAGAGGGGCAGGGGGCACCGGGGAGCTGTTTTTT. This gives the protein CASSLRGAGGTGELFF.

J is TRBJ1-4 and V is TRBV5-1; weak D call: TRBD1 (6 bases). The V end lost 4 bases, the J end lost 3 bases, and 13 bases lay between the germline ends. CDR1 and CDR2 from the germline V gene are SGHRS and YFSETQ. There are 15 residues in the CDR3. CDR3 amino acids: CASSRSGAPNEKLFF. The CDR3 coding sequence is TGCGCCAGCAGCCGGTCAGGGGCCCCTAATGAAAAACTGTTTTTT. The full variable domain, its missing parts supplied by reference TRBV5-1 and TRBJ1-4, is KAGVTQTPRYLIKTRGQQVTLSCSPISGHRSVSWYQQTPGQGLQFLFEYFSETQRNKGNFPGRFSGRQFSNSRSEMNVSTLELGDSALYLCASSRSGAPNEKLFFGSGTQLSVL.

This chain links TRBV11-3 with TRBJ2-2; 8 bases are shared with TRBD1. Germline V gives CDR1 SGHNT, CDR2 YENEEA. This CDR3 comprises 15 residues. V dropped 5 bases and J dropped 1; count of bases not matched to a gene: 3. The CDR3 nucleotides read TGTGCCAGCAGCCCCGGGACAGGGAACACCGGGGAGCTGTTTTTT. Translation: CASSPGTGNTGELFF.

The rearrangement links TRBV12-3 or TRBV12-4 to TRBJ1-4, with 8 bases that match TRBD1. V trimming: 4 bases; J trimming: 7 bases; junction bases outside the gene matches: 2. The CDR3 is 13 amino acids. The CDR3 DNA reads TGTGCCAGCAGTTCACAGGGGGGTGAAAAACTGTTTTTT. It encodes CASSSQGGEKLFF.

The chain joins TRBV18 to TRBJ2-5; 9 bases line up with TRBD1. The CDR3 spans 14 residues. The V gene's germline CDR1 is KGHSH and CDR2 LQKENI. V was pared by 4 bases and J by 3 bases, with 3 bases of the junction left unmatched. CDR3 in amino acids: CASSRDRAEETQYF. CDR3 in DNA: TGTGCCAGCTCACGGGACAGGGCGGAAGAGACCCAGTACTTC.